What follows are 10 T cell receptor beta chains derived from one specimen sequenced in a study of blood T cell repertoires in COVID-19. Produced via immunoSEQ multiplex PCR; TCRdb's table is partial and in-frame only. The data hold 200,000 to 300,000 clones, with about 90% observed a single time. Sequenced material: peripheral blood. The receptor source for this set is a man aged 80 or over with acute or convalescent COVID-19.

V gene TRBV18 combines with J gene TRBJ1-1, with 11 bases aligning to TRBD1. CDR3 length equals 15 residues. Germline assignment: CDR1 KGHSH and CDR2 LQKENI. V lost 4 bases to trimming and J lost 6 bases; unmatched junction nucleotides: 7. The chain's CDR3 is CASSLGQGARAEAFF. Written as DNA, the CDR3 is TGTGCCAGCTCACTCGGACAGGGGGCGCGGGCTGAAGCTTTCTTT.

V gene TRBV7-7 combines with J gene TRBJ2-1, with TRBD1 identical over 11 bases. There are 15 residues in the CDR3. The germline V gene has CDR1 SSHAT and CDR2 FNYEAQ (reference sequence). V dropped 5 bases and J dropped 2; count of bases not matched to a gene: 2. As DNA, the CDR3 is TGTGCCAGCAGCAGGGGACAGGGGGCCTACAATGAGCAGTTCTTC. Residues: CASSRGQGAYNEQFF. The full variable domain, rest sourced from reference TRBV7-7 and TRBJ2-1, is GAGVSQSPRYKVTKRGQDVTLRCDPISSHATLYWYQQALGQGPEFLTYFNYEAQPDKSGLPSDRFSAERPEGSISTLTIQRTEQRDSAMYRCASSRGQGAYNEQFFGPGTRLTVL.

This chain links TRBV3-1 (or the pseudogene TRBV3-2) with TRBJ1-2; D is undetermined. CDR1 and CDR2 from the germline V gene are LGHDT and YNNKEL (reference sequence). Trimming removed 1 base from V and 1 base from J, with 4 bases in between. This CDR3 is 13 amino acids long. CDR3 sequence: CASSQASNYGYTF. The CDR3 DNA reads TGTGCCAGCAGCCAAGCGAGTAACTATGGCTACACCTTC.

The V and J genes are TRBV6-2 or TRBV6-3 and TRBJ2-2, with D possibly matching TRBD1 (6 bases). There are 14 residues in the CDR3. From germline, CDR1 is MNHEY and CDR2 SVGEGT. Trimming removed 5 bases from V and 4 bases from J, with 11 bases in between. Here the CDR3 DNA reads TGTGCCAGCAGTCCCGACAGGCCCACCGGGGAGCTGTTTTTT. Translation gives CASSPDRPTGELFF.

The chain carries TRBV7-2 and TRBJ1-2; TRBD1 matches at 7 bases. The CDR3 contains 16 residues. V lost 4 bases, J lost 4 bases, and 12 bases stayed unmatched. Germline V gene data show CDR1 as SGHTA and CDR2 as FQGNSA. The CDR3 DNA reads as TGTGCCAGCAGCTCGCAGTATTCACAGGGGAGCTATGGCTACACCTTC. Its translation: CASSSQYSQGSYGYTF.

The chain combines TRBV6-2 or TRBV6-3 with TRBJ2-1; D is ambiguous. CDR1 is MNHEY and CDR2 is SVGEGT in the germline V gene. CDR3 length: 11 residues. Between the trimmed V and J ends, which lost 5 bases and 6 bases, there was a span of 5 bases. CDR3 sequence reads: CASSTANEQFF. The DNA for the CDR3 is TGTGCCAGCAGTACAGCCAATGAGCAGTTCTTC.

The CDR3 is CASRPTGYNEQFF. CDR3 coding DNA: TGTGCCAGCAGGCCGACAGGGTACAATGAGCAGTTCTTC. J is TRBJ2-1 and V is TRBV12-3 or TRBV12-4; 7 bases align to TRBD1. Trimming removed 6 bases from V and 4 bases from J; junction bases left unmatched: 3. The CDR3 totals 13 residues.

The chain employs TRBV6-2 or TRBV6-3 and TRBJ1-6; the D gene is possibly TRBD1 (5 bases). V lost 3 bases and J 6 bases, leaving 18 bases between the germline ends. In germline, CDR1 is MNHEY, CDR2 SVGEGT. The CDR3 is 17 amino acids. CDR3 nucleotides: TGTGCCAGCAGTTATAGGCTTACGACAGACCTTAATTCACCCCTCCACTTT. This translates into CASSYRLTTDLNSPLHF.

The V and J genes are TRBV7-9 and TRBJ2-1; a possible D gene is TRBD1 (7 bases). CDR3 length equals 11 residues. The ends were cut back, 2 bases at V and 15 bases at J, with 11 bases in the middle. Germline CDR1 and CDR2: SEHNR and FQNEAQ (reference sequence). The CDR3, as DNA: TGTGCCAGCAGCTTAAGGAGGGGGCTGTTCTTC. It codes for CASSLRRGLFF.

A note on this clone: This sample includes further DNA sequences coding for the same CDR3. DNA for the CDR3: TGTGCCAGCAGCGTAGGGGGCTCGAACACTGAAGCTTTCTTT. It translates to CASSVGGSNTEAFF. V is TRBV9 and J is TRBJ1-1, with D perhaps TRBD1 (5 bases). CDR3 length: 14 amino acids. V lost 0 bases to trimming and J lost 1 base, with 7 bases between them. CDR1 and CDR2 (germline): SGDLS, YYNGEE.